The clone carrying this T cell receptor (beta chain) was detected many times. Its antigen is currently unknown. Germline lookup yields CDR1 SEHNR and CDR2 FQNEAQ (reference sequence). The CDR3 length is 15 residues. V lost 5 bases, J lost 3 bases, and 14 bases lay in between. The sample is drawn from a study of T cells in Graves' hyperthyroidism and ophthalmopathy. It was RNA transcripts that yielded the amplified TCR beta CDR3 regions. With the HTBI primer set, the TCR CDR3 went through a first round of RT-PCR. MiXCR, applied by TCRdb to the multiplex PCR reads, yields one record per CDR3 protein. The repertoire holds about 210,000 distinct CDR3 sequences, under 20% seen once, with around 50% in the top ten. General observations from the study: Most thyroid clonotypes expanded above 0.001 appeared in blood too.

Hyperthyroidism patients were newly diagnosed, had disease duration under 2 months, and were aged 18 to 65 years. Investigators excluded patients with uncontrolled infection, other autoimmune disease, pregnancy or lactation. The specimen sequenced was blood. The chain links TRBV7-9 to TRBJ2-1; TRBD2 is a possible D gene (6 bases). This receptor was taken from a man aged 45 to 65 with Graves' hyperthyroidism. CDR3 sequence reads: CASSPSGASYNEQFF. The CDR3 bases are TGTGCCAGCAGCCCCTCGGGAGCGAGCTACAATGAGCAGTTCTTC.